Each of the 16 T cell receptor beta chains below was sequenced from the same sample in a study of shared clonotypes between healthy human individuals. The repertoire was sequenced with immunoSEQ multiplex PCR; TCRdb's copy has only in-frame clones and lacks some. The sample gives about 710,000 clones, about two thirds of which show up once; around 1.7% is in the top ten. The sequenced sample was memory CD4+ T cells sorted from blood. Specified subset: CD45RA-negative fraction. The receptors shown here come from a woman under 40 in good health.

DNA for the CDR3: TGTGCCAGCAGCGTAGAGAGCCTCCCCGGGGAGCTGTTTTTT. Translating gives CASSVESLPGELFF. The chain joins TRBV9 to TRBJ2-2; D unclear. The germline V and J ends were trimmed by 0 bases and 6 bases, with 9 bases remaining between them. This CDR3 is built from 14 residues. CDR1 and CDR2 from the germline V gene are SGDLS and YYNGEE. Together with reference TRBV9 and TRBJ2-2, the CDR3 gives the full variable domain: DSGVTQTPKHLITATGQRVTLRCSPRSGDLSVYWYQQSLDQGLQFLIQYYNGEERAKGNILERFSAQQFPDLHSELNLSSLELGDSALYFCASSVESLPGELFFGEGSRLTVL.

V is TRBV11-2 and J is TRBJ2-2; the D is unclear. Germline loops: CDR1 SGHAT, CDR2 FQNNGV. This CDR3 contains 14 residues. Trimming removed 1 base at V and 4 bases at J, with 7 bases between. DNA for the CDR3: TGTGCCAGCAGCTTAGCGCCCAGCACCGGGGAGCTGTTTTTT. Protein sequence: CASSLAPSTGELFF.

The chain links TRBV27 to TRBJ1-5, with D possibly matching TRBD1 (6 bases). V gave up 2 bases and J gave up 5 bases, with 7 bases separating them. There are 13 residues in the CDR3. Germline CDR1 is MNHEY and CDR2 is SMNVEV (reference sequence). CDR3 sequence reads: CASSLRGDQPQHF. Here the CDR3 DNA reads TGTGCCAGCAGTTTAAGGGGGGATCAGCCCCAGCATTTT.

With respect to this clone: This may be a read error, as it is one base from a much larger clone. The CDR3 protein is CASSLKYEQYF. The CDR3 nucleotides are TGTGCCAGCAGTTTAAAGTACGAGCAGTACTTC. The chain is built from TRBV28 and TRBJ2-7, with D hard to call. This CDR3 has 11 amino acids. Germline values: CDR1 MDHEN, CDR2 SYDVKM. The V end was cut by 2 bases, the J end by 4 bases, with 3 bases between.

This chain uses TRBV7-9 with TRBJ1-1; D gene unclear. Trimming removed 5 bases from V and 1 base from J, with 17 bases in between. The germline CDR1 and CDR2 sequences are SEHNR and FQNEAQ (reference sequence). The CDR3 consists of 16 residues. The CDR3 loop is CASSLGSREPNTEAFF. The CDR3 DNA sequence: TGTGCCAGCAGCCTCGGGAGTCGGGAACCGAACACTGAAGCTTTCTTT.

V and J are TRBV7-3 and TRBJ2-2; D is possibly TRBD2 (6 bases). The V gene's germline CDR1 is SGHTA and CDR2 FQGTGA. The CDR3 is made up of 16 amino acids. Deletions cut 1 base from V and 1 base from J, with 10 bases between. Here the CDR3 DNA reads TGTGCCAGCAGCTTAATGCAGGGAGGGAACACCGGGGAGCTGTTTTTT. Translated, it gives CASSLMQGGNTGELFF.

The chain combines TRBV5-4 with TRBJ2-7; a weak D match, TRBD1 (5 bases). Trimming cost V 3 bases and J 6 bases, with 16 bases left between them. CDR3 length: 14 residues. The V gene's germline CDR1 is SGHNT and CDR2 YYREEE (reference sequence). DNA of the CDR3: TGTGCCAGCAGCTACCTAGGGGTCCTCGGCGAGCAGTACTTC. Translating gives CASSYLGVLGEQYF.

This clone was found once. V is TRBV29-1 and J is TRBJ2-1, with 7 bases lining up with TRBD2. Trimming cost V 1 base and J 5 bases; bases outside gene matches: 8. Germline CDR1 reads SQVTM; CDR2 reads ANQGSEA. The CDR3 contains 15 residues. CDR3 residues: CSVEVLASGNNEQFF. In DNA form, the CDR3 reads TGCAGCGTTGAAGTATTGGCTAGCGGAAACAATGAGCAGTTCTTC.

The rearrangement links TRBV4-2 to TRBJ2-2, with TRBD2 matching over 9 bases. This CDR3 spans 18 amino acids. J was trimmed by 3 bases and V by 2 bases; bases with no gene match: 10. Germline V lookup: CDR1 LGHNA, CDR2 YNFKEQ. The CDR3: CASSQNWAGGVDTGELFF. Written as DNA, the CDR3 is TGTGCCAGCAGCCAAAATTGGGCGGGAGGGGTGGACACCGGGGAGCTGTTTTTT.

The V call is TRBV18, the J call TRBJ2-3; D uncertain. Germline V CDR1 and CDR2: KGHSH, LQKENI. V was clipped by 3 bases and J by 5 bases, with 18 bases between them. The CDR3 extends over 16 amino acids. CDR3 nucleotides: TGTGCCAGCTCACCCAACCCCCCAACAAGTAGAGATACGCAGTATTTT. This codes for CASSPNPPTSRDTQYF.

This chain links TRBV27 with TRBJ2-5; 11 bases are a match to TRBD2. V trimming: 5 bases; J trimming: 5 bases; junction bases outside the gene matches: 10. Germline lookup yields CDR1 MNHEY and CDR2 SMNVEV (reference sequence). The CDR3 has 16 residues. CDR3 DNA: TGTGCCAGCAGTCTTATAGCGGGAGGGCCGATGGAGACCCAGTACTTC. Protein: CASSLIAGGPMETQYF.

The V gene is TRBV15, the J gene TRBJ1-2, with D possibly TRBD1 on 5 matching bases. V lost 0 bases, J lost 6 bases, and 14 bases lay in between. The length of the CDR3 is 15 residues. Germline V CDR1 and CDR2: LNHNV, YYDKDF (reference sequence). CDR3 DNA: TGTGCCACCAGCAGAGATCATATGACAGCGAATGGCTACACCTTC. Residues: CATSRDHMTANGYTF. The whole variable domain, filled in from reference TRBV15 and TRBJ1-2, reads DAMVIQNPRYQVTQFGKPVTLSCSQTLNHNVMYWYQQKSSQAPKLLFHYYDKDFNNEADTPDNFQSRRPNTSFCFLDIRSPGLGDTAMYLCATSRDHMTANGYTFGSGTRLTVV.

Worth noting for this clone: This CDR3 is also generated by other DNA sequences in the sample. The V call is TRBV7-2, the J call TRBJ2-1; 7 bases fit TRBD2. V trimming: 3 bases; J trimming: 4 bases; junction bases outside the gene matches: 6. The CDR3 totals 15 residues. Per the germline V gene, CDR1 is SGHTA and CDR2 is FQGNSA. The CDR3 region is CASSLGLLTYNEQFF. For the CDR3, the DNA is TGTGCCAGCAGCTTGGGACTACTCACTTACAATGAGCAGTTCTTC.

This clone was recorded many times. The V call is TRBV6-6, the J call TRBJ2-5; 7 positions agree with TRBD2. The CDR3 contains 16 residues. The V segment lost 4 bases and the J segment 3 bases; nucleotides outside the gene matches: 11. The germline V gene encodes CDR1 MNHNY and CDR2 SVGAGI (reference sequence). CDR3 amino acids: CASSSRLAGVKETQYF. As DNA, the CDR3 is TGTGCCAGCAGTTCACGACTTGCGGGAGTTAAAGAGACCCAGTACTTC.

The V call is TRBV14, the J call TRBJ2-2; 12 nucleotides line up with TRBD2. V shed 1 base and J 4 bases; nucleotides not matched to a gene: 16. The CDR3 extends over 21 amino acids. Germline CDR1 reads SGHDN; CDR2 reads FVKESK. CDR3 amino acids: CASSQGTRGLAGPTGTGELFF. DNA of the CDR3: TGTGCCAGCAGCCAAGGGACACGAGGACTAGCGGGACCCACGGGCACCGGGGAGCTGTTTTTT.

The gene calls are TRBV10-1 and TRBJ2-3; a possible D gene is TRBD1 (6 bases). Germline CDR1 WNHNN, CDR2 SYGVQD (reference sequence). The germline V and J ends were trimmed by 6 bases and 1 base, with 14 bases remaining between them. The CDR3 is 15 amino acids. CDR3 coding DNA: TGCGCCAGCAGCATTGGGGGCGCAGGCACAGATACGCAGTATTTT. This codes for CASSIGGAGTDTQYF.